The T cell receptor (beta chain) under discussion was sequenced for a study of T-cell memory formation after mild COVID-19. Across the study: Clusters of TCRs were largely donor specific.

Study-level findings and limits: Researchers found some responding clones in pre-infection memory, a sign that cross-reactive memory joined.

TCRdb re-analysed the 5' RACE reads in MiXCR, keeping a single row per CDR3 protein. The sample gives 110,000 to 150,000 distinct CDR3 sequences, 14% to 15% of which show up once; about 29% is in the top ten. CDR1 and CDR2 from the germline V gene are LNHNV and YYDKDF (reference sequence). Trimming removed 0 bases at V and 0 bases at J, with 11 bases between. CDR3 size: 16 residues. Details on this clonotype: Its antigen is still unknown.

The sequencing input was PBMCs or a T cell subset sorted from them (not recorded which). J is TRBJ1-1 and V is TRBV15; the D gene is possibly TRBD1 (6 bases). The clonotype was recovered from an adult woman who had mild COVID-19 (a few samples of this study predate the infection). Cell type and time point are not known. The chain's CDR3 is CATSRDRGGLNTEAFF. As DNA, the CDR3 is TGTGCCACCAGCAGAGATAGAGGGGGGTTGAACACTGAAGCTTTCTTT.